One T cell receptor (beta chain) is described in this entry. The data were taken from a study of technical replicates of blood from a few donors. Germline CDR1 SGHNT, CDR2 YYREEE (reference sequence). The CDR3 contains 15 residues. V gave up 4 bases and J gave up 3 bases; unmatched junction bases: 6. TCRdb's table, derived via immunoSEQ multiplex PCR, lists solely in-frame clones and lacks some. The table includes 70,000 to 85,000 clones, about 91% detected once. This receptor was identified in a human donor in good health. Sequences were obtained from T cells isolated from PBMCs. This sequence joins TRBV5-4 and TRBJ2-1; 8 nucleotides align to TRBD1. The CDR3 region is CASSLPGGVYNEQFF. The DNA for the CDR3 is TGTGCCAGCAGCCTTCCAGGGGGCGTCTACAATGAGCAGTTCTTC.